A single sample gave rise to the 23 T cell receptor beta chains below, sequenced in a study of beta chain features in type 1 diabetes. cDNA synthesis used the whole RNA isolate, giving expressed TCRB sequences. Generated by immunoSEQ multiplex PCR, the TCRdb table keeps only in-frame clones and is missing some. The sample contains approximately 150,000 clones, 9% to 10% of which appear only once. Sequenced sample: central memory CD4+ T cells from blood. The receptors were sampled from a woman aged 18-35 years in good health.

This clone was seen a handful of times. The chain is built from TRBV27 and TRBJ1-2, with D unresolved. The germline V gene encodes CDR1 MNHEY and CDR2 SMNVEV (reference sequence). Trimming left V 6 bases short and J 7 bases short, with 15 bases between. The CDR3 totals 13 residues. CDR3 DNA: TGTGCCAGCAGACCGGGAGCGGTGTCTGGCTACACCTTC. Its translation: CASRPGAVSGYTF.

This clone was observed a handful of times. The chain uses TRBV30 and TRBJ1-1, with 7 bases lining up with TRBD1. The CDR3 is 14 residues long. Germline CDR1 and CDR2: GTSNPN and SVGIG (reference sequence). V was clipped by 4 bases and J by 4 bases; unmatched bases: 9. Here the CDR3 DNA reads TGTGCCTGGAATGCAAAGGGGGCCGGCACTGAAGCTTTCTTT. It yields the protein CAWNAKGAGTEAFF.

This clone was seen a handful of times. This chain links TRBV23-1 with TRBJ2-2, with TRBD1 matching 9 bases. TRBV23-1 is noted as an ORF with a role that remains uncertain. The CDR3 consists of 16 residues. Germline trimming cut 2 bases from V and 7 bases from J; bases unmatched to any gene: 8. Here the CDR3 reads CASSQTPGQGIGELFF. CDR3 nucleotide sequence: TGCGCCAGCAGTCAAACCCCGGGACAGGGCATCGGGGAGCTGTTTTTT.

This chain uses TRBV7-2 with TRBJ2-2; the D gene is possibly TRBD1 (6 bases). The CDR3 has 13 amino acids. Per the germline V gene, CDR1 is SGHTA and CDR2 is FQGNSA. Trimming took 4 bases from V and 5 from J, leaving 8 bases between them. The CDR3: CASSYQGTGELFF. The CDR3 DNA reads TGTGCCAGCAGCTACCAGGGGACCGGGGAGCTGTTTTTT.

The chain links TRBV5-1 to TRBJ1-3; TRBD1 might be the D (5 bases). V was pared by 3 bases and J by 4 bases, with 8 bases between. Germline V lookup: CDR1 SGHRS, CDR2 YFSETQ. The CDR3 has 13 residues. This chain's CDR3 is CASSSGFGNTIYF. The CDR3 DNA reads TGCGCCAGCAGCTCAGGGTTCGGAAACACCATATATTTT.

This clone was counted only a few times. The V and J genes are TRBV5-1 and TRBJ2-1; 7 bases fit TRBD1. V was pared by 4 bases and J by 4 bases, with 8 bases of the junction left unmatched. Germline V gene lookup returns CDR1 SGHRS and CDR2 YFSETQ. The CDR3 is 15 amino acids. The CDR3 spells CASSLTGTEYNEQFF. CDR3 in DNA: TGCGCCAGCAGCCTAACCGGGACAGAGTACAATGAGCAGTTCTTC. Together with reference TRBV5-1 and TRBJ2-1, the CDR3 gives the full variable domain: KAGVTQTPRYLIKTRGQQVTLSCSPISGHRSVSWYQQTPGQGLQFLFEYFSETQRNKGNFPGRFSGRQFSNSRSEMNVSTLELGDSALYLCASSLTGTEYNEQFFGPGTRLTVL.

This clone was observed a few times. The V call is TRBV6-5, the J call TRBJ2-7; 10 bases are shared with TRBD2. This CDR3 is built from 14 residues. The ends lost 6 bases at V and 4 bases at J; junction bases unmatched: 6. Germline-derived CDR1 and CDR2 are MNHEY and SVGAGI. The CDR3 DNA follows: TGTGCCAGCAGCCTTTCTAGCGGGAGATACGAGCAGTACTTC. Protein sequence: CASSLSSGRYEQYF.

This clone has a handful of counts. J is TRBJ1-2 and V is TRBV27; 10 nucleotides line up with TRBD1. V lost 3 bases and J lost 6; bases outside the gene matches: 7. The CDR3 extends over 15 amino acids. Germline lookup yields CDR1 MNHEY and CDR2 SMNVEV (reference sequence). CDR3 DNA: TGTGCCAGCAGTTTCGGACAGGGGGGAAGGAATGGCTACACCTTC. This encodes CASSFGQGGRNGYTF.

The rearrangement links TRBV30 to TRBJ1-3; D remains ambiguous. Looked up from germline, CDR1 is GTSNPN and CDR2 is SVGIG (reference sequence). V was pared by 3 bases and J by 1 base, with 10 bases between. This CDR3 has 14 amino acids. The CDR3 bases are TGTGCCTGGAGCTCAAGGAGATCTGGAAACACCATATATTTT. This sequence encodes CAWSSRRSGNTIYF.

This chain connects TRBV5-6 to TRBJ2-1, with D perhaps TRBD2 (6 bases). V lost 3 bases to trimming and J lost 2 bases, with 18 bases between them. The CDR3 extends over 17 amino acids. CDR1 SGHDT and CDR2 YYEEEE come from the germline V gene. The CDR3 region has the DNA TGTGCCAGCAGCTCCGTCGGGAGATCCCCGACCTACAATGAGCAGTTCTTC. Its translation is CASSSVGRSPTYNEQFF.

This rearrangement joins TRBV19 to TRBJ2-5; 7 nucleotides agree with TRBD1. Trimming at V came to 5 bases and at J to 1 base, leaving 4 bases not matched to a gene. Per the germline V gene, CDR1 is LNHDA and CDR2 is SQIVND (reference sequence). This CDR3 is built from 14 residues. The CDR3 protein is CASSEDRVQETQYF. CDR3 bases: TGTGCCAGTAGTGAAGACAGGGTCCAAGAGACCCAGTACTTC.

This sequence joins TRBV10-3 and TRBJ1-6; 8 nucleotides line up with TRBD1. This CDR3 is 16 amino acids long. The germline V gene encodes CDR1 ENHRY and CDR2 SYGVKD. Unmatched junction bases numbered 7, after V lost 3 bases and J lost 6 bases. In DNA, the CDR3 is TGTGCCATCAGTGACGGACAGGGTGGGAGTAATTCACCCCTCCACTTT. Translating it yields CAISDGQGGSNSPLHF.

The chain recombines TRBV14 with TRBJ2-7; D is possibly TRBD1 (6 bases). V was shortened by 1 base and J by 2 bases, with 9 bases between the two germline ends. This CDR3 region has 14 residues. In germline, CDR1 is SGHDN, CDR2 FVKESK. CDR3 sequence (DNA): TGTGCCAGCAGCCAAGGTCAGGGGCCCTACGAGCAGTACTTC. Protein: CASSQGQGPYEQYF. Supplemented by reference TRBV14 and TRBJ2-7, the full variable domain reads EAGVTQFPSHSVIEKGQTVTLRCDPISGHDNLYWYRRVMGKEIKFLLHFVKESKQDESGMPNNRFLAERTGGTYSTLKVQPAELEDSGVYFCASSQGQGPYEQYFGPGTRLTVT.

The gene calls are TRBV27 and TRBJ1-4; 12 nucleotides match TRBD1. The CDR3 covers 14 residues. After removal of 4 bases from V and 8 bases from J, the junction contained 2 bases not matched to a gene. Looked up from germline, CDR1 is MNHEY and CDR2 is SMNVEV (reference sequence). CDR3 in amino acids: CASSWDRGREKLFF. The CDR3 DNA follows: TGTGCCAGCAGTTGGGACAGGGGGCGGGAAAAACTGTTTTTT. Full variable domain (remainder filled in from reference TRBV27 and TRBJ1-4): EAQVTQNPRYLITVTGKKLTVTCSQNMNHEYMSWYRQDPGLGLRQIYYSMNVEVTDKGDVPEGYKVSRKEKRNFPLILESPSPNQTSLYFCASSWDRGREKLFFGSGTQLSVL.

The chain recombines TRBV18 with TRBJ1-2; D perhaps matches TRBD1 (6 bases). This CDR3 spans 14 amino acids. Germline V gene sequence: CDR1 KGHSH, CDR2 LQKENI. The V and J ends lost 1 base and 8 bases respectively, with 14 bases between them. The chain's CDR3 is CASSPRTVVSGYTF. The CDR3 DNA reads TGTGCCAGCTCACCACGGACAGTAGTTAGCGGCTACACCTTC.

In its sample, this clone was seen a few times. This chain links TRBV5-1 with TRBJ2-7; D is possibly TRBD1 (7 bases). The V end lost 0 bases, the J end lost 0 bases, and 13 bases lay between the germline ends. Germline V lookup: CDR1 SGHRS, CDR2 YFSETQ. The CDR3 is made up of 16 amino acids. CDR3 in amino acids: CASSLAAGQSSYEQYF. CDR3 bases: TGCGCCAGCAGCTTGGCCGCGGGACAGTCCTCCTACGAGCAGTACTTC.

There are a few counts of this clone. The chain uses TRBV7-8 and TRBJ2-2; possible D gene TRBD1, 6 bases. The CDR3 contains 14 residues. Germline V lookup: CDR1 SGHVS, CDR2 FQNEAQ. Trimming cost V 4 bases and J 4 bases, with 10 bases left between them. CDR3: CASSSQGFTGELFF. CDR3 nucleotides: TGTGCCAGCAGCTCACAGGGTTTCACCGGGGAGCTGTTTTTT. Complete variable domain (other parts from reference TRBV7-8 and TRBJ2-2): GAGVSQSPRYKVAKRGQDVALRCDPISGHVSLFWYQQALGQGPEFLTYFQNEAQLDKSGLPSDRFFAERPEGSVSTLKIQRTQQEDSAVYLCASSSQGFTGELFFGEGSRLTVL.

This clone occurred a few times. This chain links TRBV4-1 with TRBJ2-1; 9 nucleotides line up with TRBD2. Per germline, CDR1 MGHRA and CDR2 YSYEKL. Losses at the gene ends were 1 base for V and 4 bases for J; bases not matched to a gene: 8. The length of the CDR3 is 17 residues. The CDR3 region has the DNA TGCGCCAGCAGCCAAGGAGGCGGTAGCGGGGGATACAATGAGCAGTTCTTC. Amino acid sequence: CASSQGGGSGGYNEQFF.

V and J are TRBV18 and TRBJ1-2; D gene ambiguous. The germline gives CDR1 KGHSH, CDR2 LQKENI. With 3 bases removed from V and 8 bases from J, the gap between germline ends came to 16 bases. The CDR3 consists of 14 residues. The CDR3 loop reads CASSPQNLGSGYTF. The CDR3 region has the DNA TGTGCCAGCTCACCGCAGAATTTGGGCAGCGGCTACACCTTC.

This clone was seen a few times. The chain is built from TRBV4-1 and TRBJ2-5; TRBD2 aligns across 7 bases. Germline V gene lookup returns CDR1 MGHRA and CDR2 YSYEKL. The CDR3 is 16 residues long. Unmatched junction bases numbered 10, after V lost 3 bases and J lost 3 bases. CDR3 coding DNA: TGCGCCAGCAGCCAGGACGAAACTAGCGCCAAAGAGACCCAGTACTTC. It codes for CASSQDETSAKETQYF.

This clone was seen repeatedly, ten times or more. This chain links TRBV10-3 with TRBJ1-5; no reliable D call. CDR1 is ENHRY, CDR2 SYGVKD, per germline. CDR3 length: 13 residues. The V end was cut by 6 bases, the J end by 3 bases, with 9 bases between. CDR3 residues: CAIRVGVNQPQHF. The CDR3 bases are TGTGCCATCAGGGTCGGGGTCAATCAGCCCCAGCATTTT.

J is TRBJ2-5 and V is TRBV4-2; unclear D gene. Germline CDR1 and CDR2: LGHNA and YNFKEQ. CDR3 length: 13 residues. Trimming removed 0 bases from V and 5 bases from J, with 7 bases in between. The CDR3 coding sequence is TGTGCCAGCAGCCAAGATCACGGGGAGACCCAGTACTTC. Its translation: CASSQDHGETQYF.

Only a few counts were recorded for this clone. The V call is TRBV7-3, the J call TRBJ2-6; D may be TRBD1 (5 bases). V lost 5 bases, J lost 3 bases, and 17 bases lay in between. CDR3 size: 17 residues. Germline CDR1 is SGHTA and CDR2 is FQGTGA. CDR3: CASSPVVGHGGANVLTF. In DNA, the CDR3 is TGTGCCAGCAGCCCCGTAGTGGGGCATGGTGGGGCCAACGTCCTGACTTTC.